This entry describes one T cell receptor (beta chain). This specimen comes from a study of glioma-infiltrating T cells after dendritic cell vaccination. Time point defined: after dendritic cell vaccination, including at tumor progression/relapse. Here immunoSEQ multiplex PCR was the method, and the copy in TCRdb shows in-frame clones only, minus some. The sample carries 90,000 to 95,000 clones, over 75% recorded once. This CDR3 region has 15 residues. Germline V gene sequence: CDR1 SGHNT, CDR2 YYREEE (reference sequence). Between the trimmed V and J ends, which lost 0 bases and 4 bases, there was a span of 11 bases.

This sequence was found in a human donor with glioblastoma. The specimen was blood, collected after dendritic cell vaccination. This chain uses TRBV5-4 with TRBJ1-3, with D possibly matching TRBD1 (5 bases). CDR3 protein: CASSLDRRAGNTIYF. In DNA, the CDR3 is TGTGCCAGCAGCTTGGACAGGAGGGCCGGAAACACCATATATTTT.